Listed below are T cell receptor beta chains from one sample, sequenced in a study of blood T cell repertoires in COVID-19. Clones were read by immunoSEQ multiplex PCR, and TCRdb kept only the in-frame ones, dropping some. Among about 210,000 clones listed, under 90% were seen once. The sample taken for sequencing was PBMCs or T cells enriched from blood (not recorded which). The receptors derive from a woman aged 45-60 years with acute COVID-19. Each CDR3 is given with its conserved first and last residue. The order of the fields is CDR3 length, V gene, J gene, clone size, CDR3 protein. Clone size, where shown, is once, few, many, or a class for clones that have expanded.

len: 17; v_gene: TRBV5-4; j_gene: TRBJ2-6; abundance: NA; CDR3aa: CASSSPGWVAGPDVLTF
len: 15; v_gene: TRBV18; j_gene: TRBJ2-1; abundance: once; CDR3aa: CASSPRQGVYNEQFF
len: 18; v_gene: TRBV6-4; j_gene: TRBJ1-6; abundance: NA; CDR3aa: CASSDPIVGGEANSPLHF
len: 14; v_gene: TRBV7-9; j_gene: TRBJ2-5; abundance: NA; CDR3aa: CASSLVGGYETQYF
len: 14; v_gene: TRBV7-2; j_gene: TRBJ2-1; abundance: NA; CDR3aa: CASSLRTAYNEQFF
len: 13; v_gene: TRBV16; j_gene: TRBJ1-2; abundance: NA; CDR3aa: CASSVDSNYGYTF
len: 15; v_gene: TRBV5-1; j_gene: TRBJ2-1; abundance: few; CDR3aa: CASSPPGGPYNEQFF
len: 14; v_gene: TRBV19; j_gene: TRBJ1-5; abundance: once; CDR3aa: CASRDRGSNQPQHF
len: 13; v_gene: TRBV29-1; j_gene: TRBJ2-5; abundance: NA; CDR3aa: CSVPRNREETQYF
len: 13; v_gene: TRBV4-3; j_gene: TRBJ1-3; abundance: NA; CDR3aa: CASSHRGGNTIYF
len: 16; v_gene: TRBV6-5; j_gene: TRBJ1-6; abundance: NA; CDR3aa: CASSYTGVGYNSPLHF
len: 15; v_gene: TRBV6-5; j_gene: TRBJ1-4; abundance: few; CDR3aa: CASSPRQGWREKLFF
len: 13; v_gene: TRBV12-3/TRBV12-4; j_gene: TRBJ2-2; abundance: NA; CDR3aa: CASSLVLSGELFF
len: 14; v_gene: TRBV7-2; j_gene: TRBJ1-5; abundance: few; CDR3aa: CASSREGDNQPQHF
len: 13; v_gene: TRBV5-1; j_gene: TRBJ2-7; abundance: NA; CDR3aa: CASTGTGPSEQYF
len: 17; v_gene: TRBV21-1; j_gene: TRBJ2-7; abundance: NA; CDR3aa: CASSTLVGREGPYEQYF
len: 18; v_gene: TRBV4-3; j_gene: TRBJ2-2; abundance: NA; CDR3aa: CASSQDVWGVANTGELFF
len: 16; v_gene: TRBV19; j_gene: TRBJ2-5; abundance: NA; CDR3aa: CASSPTRRWQTETQYF
len: 14; v_gene: TRBV6-4; j_gene: TRBJ2-3; abundance: NA; CDR3aa: CASSGTGAGDTQYF
len: 18; v_gene: TRBV4-1; j_gene: TRBJ2-3; abundance: NA; CDR3aa: CASSQGLAGGSGTDTQYF
len: 16; v_gene: TRBV3-1/TRBV3-2; j_gene: TRBJ2-3; abundance: NA; CDR3aa: CASSPRQGPETDTQYF
len: 11; v_gene: TRBV7-9; j_gene: TRBJ1-1; abundance: NA; CDR3aa: CASSFLSEAFF
len: 13; v_gene: TRBV7-2; j_gene: TRBJ1-4; abundance: NA; CDR3aa: CASSLGRGTKLFF
len: 13; v_gene: TRBV6-2/TRBV6-3; j_gene: TRBJ2-7; abundance: NA; CDR3aa: CASSYGGDYEQYF
len: 13; v_gene: TRBV5-5; j_gene: TRBJ2-7; abundance: NA; CDR3aa: CASSLLQGYEQYF
len: 17; v_gene: TRBV4-3; j_gene: TRBJ1-5; abundance: NA; CDR3aa: CASSQDLVTSGDQPQHF
len: 14; v_gene: TRBV28; j_gene: TRBJ1-2; abundance: NA; CDR3aa: CASNQWPSNYGYTF
len: 14; v_gene: TRBV19; j_gene: TRBJ2-7; abundance: many; CDR3aa: CASSPGQGPYEQYF
len: 14; v_gene: TRBV7-8; j_gene: TRBJ1-1; abundance: NA; CDR3aa: CASSPPRRVTEAFF
len: 18; v_gene: TRBV9; j_gene: TRBJ2-2; abundance: NA; CDR3aa: CASSTRPGTGLNTGELFF
len: 17; v_gene: TRBV18; j_gene: TRBJ2-7; abundance: NA; CDR3aa: CASSPTVGTSKFYEQYF
len: 15; v_gene: TRBV2; j_gene: TRBJ2-6; abundance: NA; CDR3aa: CASSDRLSGANVLTF
len: 15; v_gene: TRBV7-7; j_gene: TRBJ2-2; abundance: NA; CDR3aa: CASSRSGSNTGELFF
len: 17; v_gene: TRBV6-2/TRBV6-3; j_gene: TRBJ2-7; abundance: once; CDR3aa: CASSQNVKGAIGVEQYF
len: 14; v_gene: TRBV5-8; j_gene: TRBJ2-1; abundance: NA; CDR3aa: CASSRGLSYNEQFF
len: 15; v_gene: TRBV7-6; j_gene: TRBJ2-1; abundance: NA; CDR3aa: CASSLGTGTLNEQFF
len: 14; v_gene: TRBV2; j_gene: TRBJ1-5; abundance: NA; CDR3aa: CASSAQGVRQPQHF
len: 15; v_gene: TRBV6-6; j_gene: TRBJ2-2; abundance: NA; CDR3aa: CASSTLDRGGGELFF
len: 13; v_gene: TRBV18; j_gene: TRBJ1-1; abundance: NA; CDR3aa: CASSPPQGVGAFF
len: 12; v_gene: TRBV3-1/TRBV3-2; j_gene: TRBJ2-7; abundance: few; CDR3aa: CASSLRDYEQYF
len: 13; v_gene: TRBV19; j_gene: TRBJ1-6; abundance: NA; CDR3aa: CASSDRQFFSLHF
len: 15; v_gene: TRBV4-3; j_gene: TRBJ2-2; abundance: NA; CDR3aa: CASSPWTGATGELFF
len: 14; v_gene: TRBV28; j_gene: TRBJ1-3; abundance: NA; CDR3aa: CASARGKTGNTIYF
len: 16; v_gene: TRBV7-8; j_gene: TRBJ2-1; abundance: NA; CDR3aa: CASSLATSGRGNEQFF
len: 15; v_gene: TRBV19; j_gene: TRBJ1-2; abundance: NA; CDR3aa: CASSIGQGARYGYTF
len: 16; v_gene: TRBV24-1; j_gene: TRBJ1-2; abundance: NA; CDR3aa: CATSTPRQGPSDGYTF
len: 14; v_gene: TRBV6-6; j_gene: TRBJ2-2; abundance: once; CDR3aa: CASRETSVPGELFF
len: 15; v_gene: TRBV7-6; j_gene: TRBJ2-1; abundance: NA; CDR3aa: CASSLVGSGKNEQFF
len: 22; v_gene: TRBV5-3; j_gene: TRBJ2-1; abundance: once; CDR3aa: CARSLNGQGTSGRSPYYNEQFF
len: 13; v_gene: TRBV14; j_gene: TRBJ2-7; abundance: NA; CDR3aa: CASSLRDRYEQYF
len: 14; v_gene: TRBV19; j_gene: TRBJ2-7; abundance: NA; CDR3aa: CASTTSGSSYEQYF
len: 13; v_gene: TRBV29-1; j_gene: TRBJ2-2; abundance: NA; CDR3aa: CSALSQGTGELFF
len: 14; v_gene: TRBV13; j_gene: TRBJ2-7; abundance: NA; CDR3aa: CASFIRGGLNEQYF
len: 11; v_gene: TRBV7-2; j_gene: TRBJ2-7; abundance: NA; CDR3aa: CASSVAYEQYF
len: 16; v_gene: TRBV6-6; j_gene: TRBJ1-3; abundance: once; CDR3aa: CASSYSTGGSGNTIYF
len: 14; v_gene: TRBV28; j_gene: TRBJ1-2; abundance: NA; CDR3aa: CASYWGRSNYGYTF